The 18 T cell receptor beta chains presented below share a single source sample, sequenced in a study of Graves' ophthalmopathy and Graves' hyperthyroidism. TCR beta CDR3 regions were amplified from RNA transcripts. Amplification began with first-round RT-PCR using HTBI primers, then second-round multiplex PCR was performed. MiXCR, run by TCRdb on the multiplex PCR reads, gives a single entry per CDR3 protein. This table has approximately 640,000 distinct CDR3 sequences, about 40% appearing once. The material sequenced was peripheral blood. The source is an adult man with Graves' ophthalmopathy.

J is TRBJ2-7 and V is TRBV19; D assignment may be TRBD1 or TRBD2 (6 bases each). The germline V and J ends were trimmed by 11 bases and 0 bases, with 14 bases remaining between them. Germline-derived CDR1 and CDR2 are LNHDA and SQIVND (reference sequence). The CDR3 runs 13 residues. The CDR3: CAPRGAFSYEQYF. CDR3 DNA sequence: TGTGCCCCTAGGGGGGCGTTCTCCTACGAGCAGTACTTC.

This clonotype came up many times. The V and J genes are TRBV7-2 and TRBJ1-5; D not certain. Germline V gene sequence: CDR1 SGHTA, CDR2 FQGNSA. CDR3 length: 16 amino acids. The germline V and J ends were trimmed by 5 bases and 0 bases, with 14 bases remaining between them. The CDR3 nucleotides are TGTGCCAGCAGCGCAGCCCTGACACTTAGCAATCAGCCCCAGCATTTT. It specifies CASSAALTLSNQPQHF. The whole variable domain, remainder taken from reference TRBV7-2 and TRBJ1-5, is GAGVSQSPSNKVTEKGKDVELRCDPISGHTALYWYRQSLGQGLEFLIYFQGNSAPDKSGLPSDRFSAERTGGSVSTLTIQRTQQEDSAVYLCASSAALTLSNQPQHFGDGTRLSIL.

In this sample, this clonotype turned up many times. This chain uses TRBV5-5 with TRBJ2-7; weak D call: TRBD2 (6 bases). The CDR3 is 15 amino acids. V lost 0 bases, J lost 3 bases, and 13 bases lay in between. Per germline, CDR1 SGHKS and CDR2 YYEKEE (reference sequence). The CDR3 sequence is CASSLAGDLGYEQYF. CDR3 bases: TGTGCCAGCAGCTTGGCGGGGGATCTCGGCTACGAGCAGTACTTC.

V gene TRBV7-3 combines with J gene TRBJ1-4, with D perhaps TRBD1 (5 bases). This CDR3 comprises 13 residues. The ends were cut back, 4 bases at V and 15 bases at J, with 18 bases in the middle. From germline, CDR1 is SGHTA and CDR2 FQGTGA. CDR3 nucleotide sequence: TGTGCCAGCAGCTCCGGGACCGAGGGTGAATTGTTTTTT. Translating it yields CASSSGTEGELFF.

V is TRBV12-5 and J is TRBJ2-7; D may correspond to TRBD1 or TRBD2 (5 bases each). The V gene's germline CDR1 is LGHNT and CDR2 FRNRAP. The CDR3 totals 18 residues. Trimming took off 1 base at V and 3 bases at J, with 22 bases between the two ends. The CDR3, as DNA: TGTGCTAGTGGTTTGGACCTTCCCTTAGGGCAGGGAGTCTACGAGCAGTACTTC. This gives the protein CASGLDLPLGQGVYEQYF.

In this sample, this clonotype turned up a few times. The CDR3 DNA reads TGTGCCAGCAGTGAATTGGCAGATACGCAGTATTTT. Its translation is CASSELADTQYF. This chain connects TRBV25-1 to TRBJ2-3; D remains ambiguous. There are 12 residues in the CDR3. Per the germline V gene, CDR1 is MGHDK and CDR2 is SYGVNS. Between the trimmed V and J ends, which lost 1 base and 4 bases, there was a span of 3 bases.

This clonotype was counted a few times. At one of its ends the junction is not consistent with the germline gene, which may arise from a read error. V and J are TRBV7-2 and TRBJ2-2, with unresolved D. In germline, CDR1 is SGHTA, CDR2 FQGNSA. The CDR3 spans 14 residues. The CDR3 is CASSQEQNTGELFF. CDR3 coding DNA: TGCGCCAGCAGCCAAGAACAGAACACCGGGGAGCTGTTTTTT. Full variable domain (outside the CDR3, taken from reference TRBV7-2 and TRBJ2-2): GAGVSQSPSNKVTEKGKDVELRCDPISGHTALYWYRQSLGQGLEFLIYFQGNSAPDKSGLPSDRFSAERTGGSVSTLTIQRTQQEDSAVYLCASSQEQNTGELFFGEGSRLTVL.

There are many counts of this clonotype. The chain has TRBV12-3 or TRBV12-4 and TRBJ2-5, with TRBD1 matching over 8 bases. CDR3 length equals 16 residues. The junction had 10 bases not matched to a gene; V was cut back by 2 bases and J by 5 bases. CDR3 nucleotide sequence: TGTGCCAGCAGTTTATCCCGGGGCAGGGGGCTGGAGACCCAGTACTTC. Its protein product is CASSLSRGRGLETQYF.

This clonotype was recorded at least ten times. V usage is TRBV9 and J usage is TRBJ1-1, with a tentative D call TRBD1 (5 bases). V shed 3 bases and J shed 4 bases, with 16 bases lying between them. CDR1 and CDR2 (germline): SGDLS, YYNGEE. CDR3 length: 15 residues. Here the CDR3 DNA reads TGTGCCAGCAGCGAGGCAGGGCGGTCGGGCACTGAAGCTTTCTTT. This translates into CASSEAGRSGTEAFF.

This clonotype was detected many times. The chain has TRBV5-1 and TRBJ2-5, with 12 bases lining up with TRBD2. With V trimmed by 4 bases and J by 4 bases, 5 bases remained unmatched. This CDR3 region has 15 residues. Germline-derived CDR1 and CDR2 are SGHRS and YFSETQ. The CDR3 region has the DNA TGCGCCAGCAGCCTCGGGACTAGCGGGCTAGAGACCCAGTACTTC. Translating it yields CASSLGTSGLETQYF.

Many counts were recorded for this clonotype. The V call is TRBV20-1, the J call TRBJ1-3; 9 bases map to TRBD1. J lost 4 bases, V lost 4 bases, and 5 bases had no gene match. Per the germline V gene, CDR1 is DFQATT and CDR2 is SNEGSKA (reference sequence). This CDR3 has 14 amino acids. CDR3 coding DNA: TGCAGTGCTAAGCCGGGACAGGGAGGAAACACCATATATTTT. Translating it yields CSAKPGQGGNTIYF.

The genes are TRBV29-1 and TRBJ1-1; D is undetermined. The CDR3 length is 10 residues. Germline V lookup: CDR1 SQVTM, CDR2 ANQGSEA. The V end was cut by 7 bases, the J end by 1 base, with 4 bases between. CDR3 sequence: CSAANTEAFF. For the CDR3, the DNA is TGCAGCGCAGCGAACACTGAAGCTTTCTTT.

V and J are TRBV11-2 and TRBJ2-3; D is ambiguous. The CDR3 loop spans 15 amino acids. CDR1 and CDR2 from the germline V gene are SGHAT and FQNNGV. V lost 0 bases to trimming and J lost 2 bases, with 9 bases between them. The CDR3, as DNA: TGTGCCAGCAGCTTAGACCCGGCTGCCACAGATACGCAGTATTTT. It translates to CASSLDPAATDTQYF.

J is TRBJ2-2 and V is TRBV29-1; possibly TRBD1 or TRBD2 for D (6 bases each). V was trimmed by 7 bases and J by 6 bases, leaving 12 bases between them. Germline-derived CDR1 and CDR2 are SQVTM and ANQGSEA. The CDR3 is 12 residues long. CDR3 protein: CSARGRAGELFF. CDR3 nucleotides: TGCAGCGCTCGGGGGCGCGCCGGGGAGCTGTTTTTT.

This chain joins TRBV12-3 or TRBV12-4 and TRBJ1-1; TRBD1 is a possible D gene (5 bases). The CDR3 consists of 14 residues. Between the trimmed V and J ends, which lost 6 bases and 2 bases, there was a span of 13 bases. CDR3 amino acids: CASSLGASNTEAFF. CDR3 nucleotides: TGTGCCAGCAGCCTTGGGGCCTCTAACACTGAAGCTTTCTTT.

This chain connects TRBV25-1 to TRBJ1-2; possible D gene TRBD1, 6 bases. This CDR3 comprises 15 residues. Germline-derived CDR1 and CDR2 are MGHDK and SYGVNS. V was pared by 6 bases and J by 5 bases, with 19 bases between. CDR3 DNA: TGTGCCAGCAGGGGGGGGGCAGGGAAAGGATATGGCTACACCTTC. It translates to CASRGGAGKGYGYTF.

This clonotype showed up many times. The V and J genes are TRBV19 and TRBJ1-5; D gene unclear. This CDR3 region has 13 residues. V dropped 2 bases and J dropped 6 bases, with 8 bases sitting between them. Germline values: CDR1 LNHDA, CDR2 SQIVND (reference sequence). The CDR3 DNA sequence: TGTGCCAGTAGTATAAATGGGGTTCAGCCCCAGCATTTT. Encoded protein: CASSINGVQPQHF.

About this clonotype itself: This may be a read error, as it is one base from a much larger clone. The CDR3 coding sequence is TGTGCCAGCAGCTTAGAACTGACCTCCTACGAGCAGTACGTC. Translated, it gives CASSLELTSYEQYV. The rearrangement links TRBV7-2 to TRBJ2-7, with D unclear. Germline V gene sequence: CDR1 SGHTA, CDR2 FQGNSA. The CDR3 has 14 residues. V was clipped by 1 base and J by 0 bases, with 7 bases between them.